This TCR beta chain was obtained from a study of T cell responses to AZD1222 COVID-19 vaccine. Some clones are missing from TCRdb's copy, which holds only in-frame ones; the method was immunoSEQ multiplex PCR. Counted here are some 170,000 clones, about nine tenths occurring once; the ten biggest clones make up 4.3%. Study-level points and caveats: Repertoires were obtained solely post-peak T cell response. The breadth and depth of Spike-specific TCRs increased once two AZD1222 doses had been given. Among vaccine-associated CD4 TCRs, coverage spanned spike, with dominance at 160-218 and 743-854.

In the case of this clone: Antigen: not known.

Trimming removed 4 bases from V and 12 bases from J, with 15 bases in between. Germline lookup yields CDR1 LGHNA and CDR2 YSLEER. The CDR3 length is 13 residues. The rearrangement joins TRBV4-3 to TRBJ1-4; D unclear. This TCR was recovered from an adult who received the MenACWY meningococcal vaccine as a control. The material sequenced was peripheral blood, taken 28 days after the second dose of the MenACWY control vaccine. The CDR3 protein is CASSLRPTNQLFF. The CDR3 nucleotides read TGCGCCAGCAGCCTTCGACCCACTAATCAACTGTTTTTT.